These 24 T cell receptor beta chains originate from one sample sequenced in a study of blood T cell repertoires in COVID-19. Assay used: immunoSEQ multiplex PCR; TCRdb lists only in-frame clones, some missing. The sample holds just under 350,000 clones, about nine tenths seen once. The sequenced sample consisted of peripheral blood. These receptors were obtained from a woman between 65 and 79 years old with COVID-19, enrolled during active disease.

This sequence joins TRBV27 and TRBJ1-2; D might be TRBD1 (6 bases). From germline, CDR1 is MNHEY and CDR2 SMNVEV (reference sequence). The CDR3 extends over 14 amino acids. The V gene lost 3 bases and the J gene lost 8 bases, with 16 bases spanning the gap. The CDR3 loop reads CASSFGGGVEGYTF. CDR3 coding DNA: TGTGCCAGCAGTTTTGGGGGGGGCGTCGAAGGCTACACCTTC.

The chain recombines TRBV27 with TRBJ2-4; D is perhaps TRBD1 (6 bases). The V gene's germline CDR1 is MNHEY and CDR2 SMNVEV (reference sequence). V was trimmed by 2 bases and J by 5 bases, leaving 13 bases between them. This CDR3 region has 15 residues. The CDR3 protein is CASSLTLGGENIQYF. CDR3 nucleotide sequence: TGTGCCAGCAGTTTAACTCTAGGGGGTGAAAACATTCAGTACTTC.

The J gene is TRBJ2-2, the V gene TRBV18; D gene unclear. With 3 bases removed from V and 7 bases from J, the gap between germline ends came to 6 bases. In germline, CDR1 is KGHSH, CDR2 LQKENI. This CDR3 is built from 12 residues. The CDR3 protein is CASSPELGELFF. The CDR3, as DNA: TGTGCCAGCTCACCCGAACTCGGGGAGCTGTTTTTT.

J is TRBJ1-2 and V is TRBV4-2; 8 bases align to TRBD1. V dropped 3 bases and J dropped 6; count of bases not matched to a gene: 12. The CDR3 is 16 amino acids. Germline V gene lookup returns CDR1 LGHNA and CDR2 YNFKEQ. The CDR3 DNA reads TGTGCCAGCAGCCAGGAGGCTCTGGGGACAGGCCATGGCTACACCTTC. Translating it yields CASSQEALGTGHGYTF.

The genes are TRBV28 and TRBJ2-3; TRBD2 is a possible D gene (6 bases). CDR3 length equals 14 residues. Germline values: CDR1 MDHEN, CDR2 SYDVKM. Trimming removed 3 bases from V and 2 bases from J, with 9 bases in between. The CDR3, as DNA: TGTGCCAGCAGTTTGGAGGGGACCACAGATACGCAGTATTTT. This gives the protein CASSLEGTTDTQYF.

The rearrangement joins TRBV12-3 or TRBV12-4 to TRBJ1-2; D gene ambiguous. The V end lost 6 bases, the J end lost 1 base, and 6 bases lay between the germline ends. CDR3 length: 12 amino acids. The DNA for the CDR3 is TGTGCCAGCAGCCTATTTAACTATGGCTACACCTTC. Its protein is CASSLFNYGYTF.

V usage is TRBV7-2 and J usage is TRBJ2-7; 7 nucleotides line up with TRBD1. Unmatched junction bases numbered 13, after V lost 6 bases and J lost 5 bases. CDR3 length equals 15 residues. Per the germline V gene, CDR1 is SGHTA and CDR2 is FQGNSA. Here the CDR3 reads CASRLTGFGSDEQYF. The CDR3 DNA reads TGTGCCAGCAGACTGACAGGGTTCGGGTCGGACGAGCAGTACTTC.

The CDR3 region is CASSWRGGDQPQHF. CDR3 bases: TGTGCCAGCAGTTGGAGAGGGGGGGATCAGCCCCAGCATTTT. The V call is TRBV28, the J call TRBJ1-5; tentative D call: TRBD1 (6 bases). The CDR3 is 14 amino acids. Between the trimmed V and J ends, which lost 4 bases and 5 bases, there was a span of 12 bases. CDR1 and CDR2 from the germline V gene are MDHEN and SYDVKM.

The CDR3 nucleotides read TGTGCCAGCACCGCTTCCGGGGGGCCGAACACTGAAGCTTTCTTT. Its protein is CASTASGGPNTEAFF. The chain links TRBV28 to TRBJ1-1, with D possibly matching TRBD1 (6 bases). V was trimmed by 7 bases and J by 1 base, leaving 16 bases between them. The CDR3 is 15 residues long. Germline V gives CDR1 MDHEN, CDR2 SYDVKM.

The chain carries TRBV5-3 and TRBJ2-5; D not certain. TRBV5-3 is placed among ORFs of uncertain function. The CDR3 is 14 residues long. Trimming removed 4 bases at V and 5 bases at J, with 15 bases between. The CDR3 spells CARSRRLSWETQYF. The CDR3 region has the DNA TGTGCCAGAAGCCGCCGACTCAGTTGGGAGACCCAGTACTTC.

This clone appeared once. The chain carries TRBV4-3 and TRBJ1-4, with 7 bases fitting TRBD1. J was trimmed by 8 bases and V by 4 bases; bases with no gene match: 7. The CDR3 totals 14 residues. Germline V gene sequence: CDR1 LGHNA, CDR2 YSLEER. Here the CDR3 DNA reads TGCGCCAGCAGCCGCAGGGGGATCGGAGAAAAACTGTTTTTT. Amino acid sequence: CASSRRGIGEKLFF.

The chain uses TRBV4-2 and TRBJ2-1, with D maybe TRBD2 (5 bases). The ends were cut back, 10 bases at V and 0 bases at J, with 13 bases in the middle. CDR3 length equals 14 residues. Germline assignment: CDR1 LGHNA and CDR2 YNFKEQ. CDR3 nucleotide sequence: TGTGCCACCAGTCGGGATCGCTCCTACAATGAGCAGTTCTTC. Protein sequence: CATSRDRSYNEQFF.

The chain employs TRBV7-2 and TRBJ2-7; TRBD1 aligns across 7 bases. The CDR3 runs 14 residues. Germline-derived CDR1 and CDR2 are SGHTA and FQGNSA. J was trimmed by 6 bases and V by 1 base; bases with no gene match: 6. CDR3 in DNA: TGTGCCAGCAGCTTAGGCAGGACAGGTACCGAGCAGTACTTC. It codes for CASSLGRTGTEQYF.

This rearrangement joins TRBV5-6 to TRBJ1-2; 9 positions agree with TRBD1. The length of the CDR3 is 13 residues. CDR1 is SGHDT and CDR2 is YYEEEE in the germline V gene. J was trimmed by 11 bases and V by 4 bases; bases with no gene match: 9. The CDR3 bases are TGTGCCAGCAGCCGTCGGGACAGGGTGGGGTACACCTTC. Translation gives CASSRRDRVGYTF.

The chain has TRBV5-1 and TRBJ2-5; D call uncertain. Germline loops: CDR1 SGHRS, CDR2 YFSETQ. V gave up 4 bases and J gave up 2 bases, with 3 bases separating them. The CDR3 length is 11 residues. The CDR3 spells CASSQQETQYF. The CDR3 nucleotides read TGCGCCAGCAGCCAACAAGAGACCCAGTACTTC.

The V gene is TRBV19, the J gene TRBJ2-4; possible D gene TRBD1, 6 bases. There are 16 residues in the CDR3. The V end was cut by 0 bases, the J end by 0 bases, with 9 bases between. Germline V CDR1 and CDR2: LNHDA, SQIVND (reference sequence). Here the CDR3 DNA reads TGTGCCAGTAGTATAGACGGACAGTTAGCCAAAAACATTCAGTACTTC. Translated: CASSIDGQLAKNIQYF.

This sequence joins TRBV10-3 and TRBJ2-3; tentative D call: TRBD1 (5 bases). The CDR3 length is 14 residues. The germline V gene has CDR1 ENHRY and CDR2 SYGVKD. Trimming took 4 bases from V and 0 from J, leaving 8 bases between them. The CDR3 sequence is CAISVDTSTDTQYF. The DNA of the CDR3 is TGTGCCATCAGTGTGGACACGAGCACAGATACGCAGTATTTT.

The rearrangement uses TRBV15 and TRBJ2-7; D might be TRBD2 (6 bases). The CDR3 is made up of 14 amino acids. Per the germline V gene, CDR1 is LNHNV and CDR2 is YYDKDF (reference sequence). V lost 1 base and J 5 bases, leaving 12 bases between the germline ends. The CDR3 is CATSRGGEVNEQYF. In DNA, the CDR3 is TGTGCCACCAGCAGAGGAGGGGAGGTTAACGAGCAGTACTTC.

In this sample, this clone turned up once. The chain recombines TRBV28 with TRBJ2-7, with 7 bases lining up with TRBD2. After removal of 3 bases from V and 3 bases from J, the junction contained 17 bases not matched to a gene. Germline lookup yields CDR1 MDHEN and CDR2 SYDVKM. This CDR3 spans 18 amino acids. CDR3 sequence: CASSLVGGRGDLFYEQYF. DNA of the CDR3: TGTGCCAGCAGTTTGGTGGGGGGTCGGGGGGACTTATTCTACGAGCAGTACTTC.

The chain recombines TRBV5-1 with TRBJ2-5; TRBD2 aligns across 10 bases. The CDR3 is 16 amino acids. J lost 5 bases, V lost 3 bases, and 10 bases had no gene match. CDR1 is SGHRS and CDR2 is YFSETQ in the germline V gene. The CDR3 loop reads CASSSPSGGGPETQYF. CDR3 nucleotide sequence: TGCGCCAGCAGCTCCCCGAGCGGGGGGGGGCCGGAGACCCAGTACTTC.

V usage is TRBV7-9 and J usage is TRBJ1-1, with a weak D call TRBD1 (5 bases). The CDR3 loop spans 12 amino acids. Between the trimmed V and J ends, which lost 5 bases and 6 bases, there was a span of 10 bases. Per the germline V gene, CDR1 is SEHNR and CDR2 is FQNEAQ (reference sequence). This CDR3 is CASSPGGSEAFF. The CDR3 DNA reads TGTGCCAGCAGCCCCGGGGGATCTGAAGCTTTCTTT. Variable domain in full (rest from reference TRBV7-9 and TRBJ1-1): DTGVSQNPRHKITKRGQNVTFRCDPISEHNRLYWYRQTLGQGPEFLTYFQNEAQLEKSRLLSDRFSAERPKGSFSTLEIQRTEQGDSAMYLCASSPGGSEAFFGQGTRLTVV.

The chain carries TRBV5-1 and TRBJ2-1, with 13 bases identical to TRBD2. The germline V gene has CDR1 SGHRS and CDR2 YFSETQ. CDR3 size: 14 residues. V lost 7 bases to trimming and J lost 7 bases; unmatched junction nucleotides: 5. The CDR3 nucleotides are TGCGCCAGCGCGGGGGGACTAGCGGGGAATGAGCAGTTCTTC. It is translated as CASAGGLAGNEQFF.

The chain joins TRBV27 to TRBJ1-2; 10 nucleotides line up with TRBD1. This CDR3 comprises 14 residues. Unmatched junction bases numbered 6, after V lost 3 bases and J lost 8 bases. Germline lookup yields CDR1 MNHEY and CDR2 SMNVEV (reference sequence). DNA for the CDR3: TGTGCCAGCAGTTTTCGTTGGACAGGGGGAGGCTACACCTTC. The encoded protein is CASSFRWTGGGYTF.

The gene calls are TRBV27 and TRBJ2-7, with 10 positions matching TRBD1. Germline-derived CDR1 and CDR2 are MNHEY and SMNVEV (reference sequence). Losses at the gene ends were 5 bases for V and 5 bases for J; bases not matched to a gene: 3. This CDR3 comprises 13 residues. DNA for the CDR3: TGTGCCAGCAGTCCGGGACAGGGGAACGAGCAGTACTTC. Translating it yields CASSPGQGNEQYF.